Each of the 32 T cell receptor beta chains below was sequenced from the same sample in a study of regulatory T cells in long-lasting Graves disease. Stated time point: newly diagnosed GD, antithyroid drugs for less than 3 months. There was RNA extracted from PBMCs, and the TCR library was made from it. The authors built TCR beta libraries using iRepertoire HTBI primers and Arm-PCR of CDR3 regions. One entry per CDR3 protein, called by TCRdb with MiXCR from the multiplex PCR reads. The repertoire holds about 320,000 distinct CDR3 sequences, 18% seen once, with 35% to 45% in the top ten. The starting material was peripheral blood mononuclear cells (PBMCs), obtained at new diagnosis, from a patient treated with antithyroid drugs. All receptors come from a female donor with Graves disease.

There are many counts of this clonotype. V usage is TRBV18 and J usage is TRBJ2-5; D is uncertain. This CDR3 has 14 amino acids. Germline V gives CDR1 KGHSH, CDR2 LQKENI. V dropped 2 bases and J dropped 1 base, with 8 bases sitting between them. The CDR3 region is CASSPYILQETQYF. CDR3 DNA sequence: TGTGCCAGCTCACCATACATCCTCCAAGAGACCCAGTACTTC. Full variable domain (outside the CDR3, taken from reference TRBV18 and TRBJ2-5): NAGVMQNPRHLVRRRGQEARLRCSPMKGHSHVYWYRQLPEEGLKFMVYLQKENIIDESGMPKERFSAEFPKEGPSILRIQQVVRGDSAAYFCASSPYILQETQYFGPGTRLLVL.

The chain joins TRBV7-8 to TRBJ1-2; TRBD1 agrees at 10 bases. The CDR3 length is 18 residues. The germline gives CDR1 SGHVS, CDR2 FQNEAQ. V lost 5 bases, J lost 1 base, and 13 bases stayed unmatched. CDR3 in amino acids: CASSLRDRGSQNNYGYTF. In DNA form, the CDR3 reads TGTGCCAGCAGCCTCCGGGACAGGGGATCTCAAAATAACTATGGCTACACCTTC. The variable domain in full, completed from reference TRBV7-8 and TRBJ1-2, reads GAGVSQSPRYKVAKRGQDVALRCDPISGHVSLFWYQQALGQGPEFLTYFQNEAQLDKSGLPSDRFFAERPEGSVSTLKIQRTQQEDSAVYLCASSLRDRGSQNNYGYTFGSGTRLTVV.

This clonotype has a count of ten or more. This rearrangement joins TRBV7-2 to TRBJ2-3; the D gene could be TRBD1 or TRBD2 (6 bases each). Germline-derived CDR1 and CDR2 are SGHTA and FQGNSA. Trimming pared 1 base from V and 4 bases from J, leaving 15 bases between. This CDR3 has 16 amino acids. The CDR3 coding sequence is TGTGCCAGCAGCTTAGTAGGAGGGGGGTGGGCAGATACGCAGTATTTT. This encodes CASSLVGGGWADTQYF.

A remark on this clonotype: A far larger clone is just one base off, so this is likely a read error. The V and J genes are TRBV20-1 and TRBJ2-1; tentatively, D is TRBD1 or TRBD2 (5 bases each). This CDR3 has 14 residues. V was trimmed by 1 base and J by 10 bases, leaving 17 bases between them. CDR1 and CDR2 from the germline V gene are DFQATT and SNEGSKA (reference sequence). CDR3 amino acids: CSARGGPSSYEQFF. CDR3 DNA sequence: TGCAGTGCTAGAGGGGGACCGAGTTCCTACGAGCAGTTCTTC.

This sequence joins TRBV28 and TRBJ2-2; D not resolved. The germline gives CDR1 MDHEN, CDR2 SYDVKM. The ends were cut back, 4 bases at V and 2 bases at J, with 20 bases in the middle. The CDR3 is 18 amino acids. CDR3 amino acids: CASSSWKFSQRNTGELFF. The DNA of the CDR3 is TGTGCCAGCAGTTCTTGGAAATTCAGCCAGCGTAACACCGGGGAGCTGTTTTTT.

This clonotype was found many times. This CDR3 reads CASTPGDPYEQYF. CDR3 coding DNA: TGTGCCAGCACCCCTGGGGACCCTTACGAGCAGTACTTC. This rearrangement joins TRBV28 to TRBJ2-7; D may match TRBD1 or TRBD2 (5 bases each). The CDR3 length is 13 residues. Trimming removed 7 bases at V and 4 bases at J, with 14 bases between. Germline V CDR1 and CDR2: MDHEN, SYDVKM.

Many counts were recorded for this clonotype. This chain joins TRBV11-2 and TRBJ2-1; weak D call: TRBD1 (6 bases). Trimming pared 1 base from V and 8 bases from J, leaving 12 bases between. Per the germline V gene, CDR1 is SGHAT and CDR2 is FQNNGV. The CDR3 sequence is 14 residues long. Here the CDR3 reads CASSLAGSGDEQFF. In nucleotides, the CDR3 is TGTGCCAGCAGCTTAGCGGGATCAGGGGATGAGCAGTTCTTC. The whole variable domain, remainder taken from reference TRBV11-2 and TRBJ2-1, is EAGVAQSPRYKIIEKRQSVAFWCNPISGHATLYWYQQILGQGPKLLIQFQNNGVVDDSQLPKDRFSAERLKGVDSTLKIQPAKLEDSAVYLCASSLAGSGDEQFFGPGTRLTVL.

The rearrangement joins TRBV11-2 to TRBJ2-7; D is undetermined. The germline V gene has CDR1 SGHAT and CDR2 FQNNGV. Trimming removed 3 bases from V and 4 bases from J, with 10 bases in between. The CDR3 totals 13 residues. The CDR3 nucleotides read TGTGCCAGCAGCTTCACTGGGCAATACGAGCAGTACTTC. It specifies CASSFTGQYEQYF. The variable domain in full, with the rest retrieved from reference TRBV11-2 and TRBJ2-7, is EAGVAQSPRYKIIEKRQSVAFWCNPISGHATLYWYQQILGQGPKLLIQFQNNGVVDDSQLPKDRFSAERLKGVDSTLKIQPAKLEDSAVYLCASSFTGQYEQYFGPGTRLTVT.

This clonotype was counted many times. The CDR3 protein is CASSRMGETQYF. In DNA, the CDR3 is TGTGCCAGCAGTCGAATGGGAGAGACCCAGTACTTC. The chain couples TRBV11-2 to TRBJ2-1, with D unresolved. The J call is in doubt because the DNA end fits TRBJ2-5 better. Germline assignment: CDR1 SGHAT and CDR2 FQNNGV. The CDR3 spans 12 residues.

In its sample, this clonotype was seen many times. The chain recombines TRBV6-1 with TRBJ1-1; tentatively, D is TRBD1 (6 bases). This CDR3 contains 16 residues. Germline CDR1 reads MNHNS; CDR2 reads SASEGT. V lost 6 bases to trimming and J lost 1 base, with 18 bases between them. CDR3 DNA: TGTGCCAGCAGCATATCCGACAGGCTTACGAACACTGAAGCTTTCTTT. It translates to CASSISDRLTNTEAFF.

This clonotype was counted many times. V and J are TRBV2 and TRBJ2-3; possible D gene TRBD2, 6 bases. The CDR3 runs to 14 residues. The V gene lost 6 bases and the J gene lost 2 bases, with 12 bases spanning the gap. Per the germline V gene, CDR1 is SNHLY and CDR2 is FYNNEI. The CDR3 spells CASREGDLTDTQYF. The CDR3 DNA is TGTGCCAGCAGGGAGGGAGACCTCACAGATACGCAGTATTTT.

This clonotype occurred many times. The DNA for the CDR3 is TGTGCCAGCAGCTTAGGGGGGACAGGGGACTTACACTCCTACGAGCAGTACTTC. It encodes CASSLGGTGDLHSYEQYF. This sequence joins TRBV7-8 and TRBJ2-7, with 10 bases fitting TRBD1. V was clipped by 1 base and J by 0 bases; unmatched bases: 9. This CDR3 region has 18 residues. CDR1 and CDR2 from the germline V gene are SGHVS and FQNEAQ.

This clonotype was recorded many times. J is TRBJ1-3 and V is TRBV6-2 or TRBV6-3; D is possibly TRBD1 (5 bases). V was cut by 5 bases and J by 5 bases, with 16 bases left in between. This CDR3 spans 15 amino acids. Germline V CDR1 and CDR2: MNHEY, SVGEGT. Written as DNA, the CDR3 is TGTGCCAGCAGTACCCCCTCAGGGAATCGAAACACCATATATTTT. Encoded protein: CASSTPSGNRNTIYF.

At least ten counts were recorded for this clonotype. The chain has TRBV9 and TRBJ2-3, with D perhaps given as TRBD1 or TRBD2 (5 bases each). The CDR3 loop spans 14 amino acids. V was cut by 2 bases and J by 4 bases, with 11 bases left in between. CDR1 is SGDLS, CDR2 YYNGEE, per germline. The CDR3 spells CASSVGTMADTQYF. The CDR3 nucleotides are TGTGCCAGCAGCGTTGGGACCATGGCAGATACGCAGTATTTT.

The sample holds many counts of this clonotype. The genes are TRBV27 and TRBJ1-5; TRBD1 agrees at 7 bases. The CDR3 spans 15 residues. CDR1 MNHEY and CDR2 SMNVEV come from the germline V gene (reference sequence). V dropped 6 bases and J dropped 0; count of bases not matched to a gene: 5. The CDR3 reads CASRVDRVSNQPQHF. CDR3 DNA: TGTGCCAGCAGGGTAGACAGGGTTAGCAATCAGCCCCAGCATTTT.

As concerns this clonotype: This likely reflects a read error, since a far larger clone is one base away. The chain has TRBV11-2 and TRBJ2-1, with 9 bases lining up with TRBD2. Germline V gene sequence: CDR1 SGHAT, CDR2 FQNNGV. The CDR3 sequence is 15 residues long. CDR3 protein: CASSHRTSANNEQLF. DNA for the CDR3: TGTGCCAGCAGTCACAGGACTAGCGCCAACAATGAGCAGCTCTTC.

Ten or more counts support this clonotype. This chain connects TRBV2 to TRBJ1-1; D ambiguous. Trimming stripped 1 base from V and 6 bases from J, with 9 bases between. Germline V gene sequence: CDR1 SNHLY, CDR2 FYNNEI. CDR3 length equals 13 residues. CDR3 amino acids: CASSEEGGAEAFF. For the CDR3, the DNA is TGTGCCAGCAGTGAAGAGGGTGGGGCTGAAGCTTTCTTT. Supplemented by reference TRBV2 and TRBJ1-1, the full variable domain reads EPEVTQTPSHQVTQMGQEVILRCVPISNHLYFYWYRQILGQKVEFLVSFYNNEISEKSEIFDDQFSVERPDGSNFTLKIRSTKLEDSAMYFCASSEEGGAEAFFGQGTRLTVV.

This clonotype was recorded many times. The rearrangement uses TRBV11-2 and TRBJ2-7; no clear D gene. V gave up 0 bases and J gave up 4 bases, with 4 bases separating them. Germline V lookup: CDR1 SGHAT, CDR2 FQNNGV. The CDR3 is made up of 12 amino acids. CDR3 coding DNA: TGTGCCAGCAGCTTAGAGTGGTACGAGCAGTACTTC. This gives the protein CASSLEWYEQYF.

This chain uses TRBV19 with TRBJ2-1; D is perhaps TRBD2 (5 bases). The CDR3 length is 14 residues. The germline V gene has CDR1 LNHDA and CDR2 SQIVND (reference sequence). V lost 7 bases to trimming and J lost 0 bases, with 10 bases between them. The CDR3 DNA reads TGTGCCAGTAAAGATGGAGGCTCCTACAATGAGCAGTTCTTC. This sequence encodes CASKDGGSYNEQFF.

This clonotype was seen many times. The J gene is TRBJ1-4, the V gene TRBV3-1; D perhaps matches TRBD1 (6 bases). CDR1 LGHDT and CDR2 YNNKEL come from the germline V gene (reference sequence). Trimming took 3 bases from V and 8 from J, leaving 10 bases between them. The CDR3 loop spans 13 amino acids. CDR3 nucleotide sequence: TGTGCCAGCAGCCACAGGGGTGGGGAAAAACTGTTTTTT. This gives the protein CASSHRGGEKLFF.

This clonotype has a handful of counts. The V call is TRBV28, the J call TRBJ1-1; the D is unclear. The V end was cut by 2 bases, the J end by 0 bases, with 10 bases between. The CDR3 spans 15 residues. Per germline, CDR1 MDHEN and CDR2 SYDVKM. The CDR3 sequence is CASSLVGNMNTEAFF. CDR3 nucleotide sequence: TGTGCCAGCAGTTTAGTCGGCAACATGAACACTGAAGCTTTCTTT.

This clonotype was seen many times. The chain employs TRBV5-1 and TRBJ1-4, with D hard to call. The V gene's germline CDR1 is SGHRS and CDR2 YFSETQ. The CDR3 has 13 amino acids. Between the trimmed V and J ends, which lost 3 bases and 0 bases, there was a span of 3 bases. In DNA, the CDR3 is TGCGCCAGCAGCTCTGCAACTAATGAAAAACTGTTTTTT. Its translation: CASSSATNEKLFF.

Ten or more counts support this clonotype. The chain uses TRBV20-1 and TRBJ2-2; D gene uncertain. The CDR3 extends over 13 amino acids. Trimming pared 1 base from V and 6 bases from J, leaving 9 bases between. Germline V CDR1 and CDR2: DFQATT, SNEGSKA (reference sequence). CDR3 in amino acids: CSARASMAGELFF. As DNA, the CDR3 is TGCAGTGCTAGAGCGTCTATGGCCGGGGAGCTGTTTTTT.

As concerns this clonotype: A much larger clone lies a single base off, so this may be a read error. The CDR3 DNA reads as TGTGCCAGCAGTTTCGTCCAACCCTCCTACGAGCAGTACTTC. Amino acids: CASSFVQPSYEQYF. The chain combines TRBV27 with TRBJ2-7, with D hard to call. The CDR3 has 14 amino acids. Germline assignment: CDR1 MNHEY and CDR2 SMNVEV (reference sequence). V was trimmed by 3 bases and J by 0 bases, leaving 9 bases between them.

The chain is built from TRBV10-3 and TRBJ2-3; TRBD1 aligns across 10 bases. V gave up 6 bases and J gave up 5 bases; unmatched junction bases: 11. This CDR3 comprises 16 residues. Germline CDR1 reads ENHRY; CDR2 reads SYGVKD. CDR3 in DNA: TGTGCCATCAGCGATATCGGGACAGGGGTAGGAGATACGCAGTATTTT. Translated, it gives CAISDIGTGVGDTQYF.

This clonotype was recorded many times. The rearrangement uses TRBV7-8 and TRBJ1-2, with TRBD1 matching over 7 bases. V was pared by 2 bases and J by 3 bases, with 6 bases of the junction left unmatched. This CDR3 is 15 amino acids long. From germline, CDR1 is SGHVS and CDR2 FQNEAQ. CDR3 sequence reads: CASSLQRGRYYGYTF. DNA of the CDR3: TGTGCCAGCAGCTTACAGAGGGGGCGTTACTATGGCTACACCTTC.

V gene TRBV20-1 combines with J gene TRBJ2-3, with 14 bases that match TRBD2. Germline CDR1 and CDR2: DFQATT and SNEGSKA (reference sequence). The trim removed 0 bases at V and 6 bases at J, leaving 11 bases unmatched. The CDR3 is 18 residues long. The CDR3 here is CSARDPSGTSGSRDTQYF. In DNA form, the CDR3 reads TGCAGTGCTAGAGATCCCTCCGGGACTAGCGGGAGTCGGGATACGCAGTATTTT.

Concerning this clonotype itself: With a much larger clone just one base away, this may be a read error. The chain has TRBV6-2 or TRBV6-3 and TRBJ2-7; D tentatively fits TRBD1 or TRBD2 (5 bases each). The CDR3 consists of 13 residues. The germline V and J ends were trimmed by 8 bases and 0 bases, with 11 bases remaining between them. Germline-derived CDR1 and CDR2 are MNHEY and SVGEGT. The CDR3, as DNA: TGTGCCAGCGGGACGGGAAACTCCTACGAGCAGTACTTC. Protein sequence: CASGTGNSYEQYF.

Concerning this clonotype itself: This could be a read error, since a much larger clone is one nucleotide away. Here the CDR3 omits its conserved ending phenylalanine or tryptophan, so a read error is the likely source. The chain is built from TRBV7-9 and TRBJ2-5, with TRBD2 identical over 9 bases. The CDR3 length is 15 residues. The J segment lost 4 bases and the V segment lost 6 bases, leaving 9 bases of the junction unmatched. Germline-derived CDR1 and CDR2 are SEHNR and FQNEAQ (reference sequence). CDR3 amino acids: CASRTGTSTRETQYV. The CDR3 nucleotides are TGTGCCAGCAGGACCGGGACTAGCACCAGAGAGACCCAGTACGTC.

This clonotype has at least ten counts. This chain uses TRBV10-3 with TRBJ2-3, with no clear D. Germline V lookup: CDR1 ENHRY, CDR2 SYGVKD. The CDR3 sequence is 16 residues long. Deletions cut 3 bases from V and 0 bases from J, with 13 bases between. In DNA form, the CDR3 reads TGTGCCATCAGTGATTCCCCCTCGGATAGCACAGATACGCAGTATTTT. Amino acids: CAISDSPSDSTDTQYF.

This clonotype was detected ten times or more. The chain links TRBV6-5 to TRBJ2-7; D is unclear. Looked up from germline, CDR1 is MNHEY and CDR2 is SVGAGI. Trimming shortened V by 2 bases and J by 0 bases, and 8 bases separated the two germline ends. The CDR3 consists of 14 residues. The CDR3 DNA reads as TGTGCCAGCAGTTACGACCCGTTCTCCTACGAGCAGTACTTC. Its translation is CASSYDPFSYEQYF.

The chain links TRBV2 to TRBJ2-3; D possibly corresponds to TRBD2 (6 bases). Trimming shortened V by 7 bases and J by 2 bases, and 13 bases separated the two germline ends. Per germline, CDR1 SNHLY and CDR2 FYNNEI. The CDR3 is 14 residues long. CDR3 in DNA: TGTGCCAGCACGTCGGGACTTGCCACAGATACGCAGTATTTT. Its protein product is CASTSGLATDTQYF.